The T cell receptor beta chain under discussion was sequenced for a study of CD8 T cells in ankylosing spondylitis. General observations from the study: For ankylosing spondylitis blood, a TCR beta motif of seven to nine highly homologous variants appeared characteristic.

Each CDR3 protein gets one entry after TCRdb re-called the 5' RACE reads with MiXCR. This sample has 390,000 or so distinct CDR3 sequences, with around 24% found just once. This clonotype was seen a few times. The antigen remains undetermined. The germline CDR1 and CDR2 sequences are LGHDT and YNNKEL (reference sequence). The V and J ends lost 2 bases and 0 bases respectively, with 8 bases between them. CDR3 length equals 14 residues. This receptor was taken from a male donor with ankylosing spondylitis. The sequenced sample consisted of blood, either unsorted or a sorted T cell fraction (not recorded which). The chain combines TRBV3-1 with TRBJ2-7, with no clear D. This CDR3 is CASSQTDISYEQYF. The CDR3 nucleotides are TGTGCCAGCAGCCAAACCGACATCTCCTACGAGCAGTACTTC.